These 13 T cell receptor beta chains originate from one sample sequenced in a study of blood T cells in healthy people across ages. Together with a sample-barcoded 5' primer, a J-beta primer mix was included in a second PCR lasting about 6 to 11 cycles. TCRdb re-called the 5' RACE reads with MiXCR, one entry per CDR3 protein. This table has approximately 1.5 million distinct CDR3 sequences, almost 35% appearing once. Sequenced input: blood. Source of these receptors: a woman in her thirties in good health.

This clonotype was counted a few times. The genes are TRBV12-3 or TRBV12-4 and TRBJ1-2; D unclear. V was shortened by 8 bases and J by 4 bases, with 8 bases between the two germline ends. The CDR3 is made up of 11 amino acids. The CDR3 DNA is TGTGCCAGCGACGGTCCCTATGGCTACACCTTC. Protein: CASDGPYGYTF.

This clonotype came up a few times. The chain has TRBV20-1 and TRBJ1-2; D possibly corresponds to TRBD1 (6 bases). Trimming removed 3 bases from V and 4 bases from J, with 15 bases in between. Germline V gene lookup returns CDR1 DFQATT and CDR2 SNEGSKA (reference sequence). The CDR3 runs to 14 residues. CDR3 sequence (DNA): TGCAGTGCTAGGCCTCCGGACAGCCCCTATGGCTACACCTTC. Amino acid sequence: CSARPPDSPYGYTF.

The chain couples TRBV5-1 to TRBJ2-3; TRBD2 matches 14 bases. The CDR3 runs 17 residues. Germline V CDR1 and CDR2: SGHRS, YFSETQ. With 4 bases clipped from V and 3 bases from J, the junction kept 7 bases outside the gene matches. The CDR3, as DNA: TGCGCCAGCAGCGCGGGACTAGCGGGAGTGAGGACAGATACGCAGTATTTT. This encodes CASSAGLAGVRTDTQYF.

The chain is built from TRBV7-2 and TRBJ2-2; 8 bases are shared with TRBD2. The length of the CDR3 is 16 residues. Per germline, CDR1 SGHTA and CDR2 FQGNSA. The ends lost 3 bases at V and 1 base at J; junction bases unmatched: 4. CDR3 in amino acids: CASSFAGTRNTGELFF. The CDR3 DNA follows: TGTGCCAGCAGCTTCGCCGGGACTAGGAACACCGGGGAGCTGTTTTTT.

This clonotype was seen more than once but under ten times. This chain uses TRBV20-1 with TRBJ1-5; perhaps TRBD1 as D (6 bases). The germline gives CDR1 DFQATT, CDR2 SNEGSKA (reference sequence). There are 13 residues in the CDR3. Trimming removed 3 bases from V and 5 bases from J, with 11 bases in between. In nucleotides, the CDR3 is TGCAGTGCTAGGGGAACAGGGTATCAGCCCCAGCATTTT. Translation: CSARGTGYQPQHF.

The table lists this clonotype with a few counts. V and J are TRBV18 and TRBJ2-7; TRBD2 agrees at 9 bases. CDR3 length: 16 amino acids. Germline V gives CDR1 KGHSH, CDR2 LQKENI. J was trimmed by 0 bases and V by 6 bases; bases with no gene match: 9. In nucleotides, the CDR3 is TGTGCCAGCTCCCCCTTCGCGGGAGGGAGCTCCTACGAGCAGTACTTC. It codes for CASSPFAGGSSYEQYF.

This clonotype was seen only a few times. The chain links TRBV25-1 to TRBJ2-3, with 7 bases lining up with TRBD2. V shed 3 bases and J 3 bases; nucleotides not matched to a gene: 12. This CDR3 has 17 residues. CDR1 and CDR2 from the germline V gene are MGHDK and SYGVNS. The CDR3 reads CASSEKLGRAGTDTQYF. CDR3 coding DNA: TGTGCCAGCAGTGAGAAACTGGGGCGAGCGGGGACAGATACGCAGTATTTT.

The chain employs TRBV27 and TRBJ2-1; tentative D call: TRBD1 (7 bases). Germline assignment: CDR1 MNHEY and CDR2 SMNVEV (reference sequence). V shed 3 bases and J shed 3 bases, with 18 bases lying between them. The CDR3 has 17 residues. This CDR3 is CASSFSLGQGGYNEQFF. For the CDR3, the DNA is TGTGCCAGCAGTTTCTCCCTGGGGCAGGGGGGCTACAATGAGCAGTTCTTC.

The rearrangement joins TRBV5-4 to TRBJ2-7; D possibly corresponds to TRBD1 (6 bases). Germline V lookup: CDR1 SGHNT, CDR2 YYREEE (reference sequence). This CDR3 has 15 residues. The V and J ends lost 4 bases and 12 bases respectively, with 26 bases between them. CDR3: CASSASGPNHQGLYF. Here the CDR3 DNA reads TGTGCCAGCAGCGCATCCGGTCCCAACCACCAGGGGCTGTACTTC.

The chain uses TRBV27 and TRBJ1-4; D is undetermined. V was trimmed by 5 bases and J by 5 bases, leaving 12 bases between them. The CDR3 consists of 14 residues. In germline, CDR1 is MNHEY, CDR2 SMNVEV (reference sequence). The DNA of the CDR3 is TGTGCCAGCAGTGTCCGGGTAAAGAATGAAAAACTGTTTTTT. Amino acids: CASSVRVKNEKLFF. The whole variable domain, remainder taken from reference TRBV27 and TRBJ1-4, is EAQVTQNPRYLITVTGKKLTVTCSQNMNHEYMSWYRQDPGLGLRQIYYSMNVEVTDKGDVPEGYKVSRKEKRNFPLILESPSPNQTSLYFCASSVRVKNEKLFFGSGTQLSVL.

The chain employs TRBV29-1 and TRBJ2-2; 10 bases map to TRBD1. Germline V gives CDR1 SQVTM, CDR2 ANQGSEA. Trimming removed 7 bases from V and 5 bases from J; junction bases left unmatched: 10. The CDR3 extends over 15 amino acids. The CDR3 DNA reads TGCAGCGCTTATCGGGACAGGGGTTGGACCGGGGAGCTGTTTTTT. Protein sequence: CSAYRDRGWTGELFF.

The rearrangement joins TRBV7-3 to TRBJ2-1; no clear D. Looked up from germline, CDR1 is SGHTA and CDR2 is FQGTGA. The V and J ends lost 2 bases and 5 bases respectively, with 7 bases between them. The CDR3 is made up of 13 amino acids. The CDR3 region is CASSLDLDNEQFF. CDR3 in DNA: TGTGCCAGCAGCTTAGATTTGGACAATGAGCAGTTCTTC.

The chain recombines TRBV4-1 with TRBJ2-7, with TRBD2 as a possible D gene (5 bases). CDR3 length equals 13 residues. V shed 3 bases and J shed 4 bases, with 10 bases lying between them. The germline V gene has CDR1 MGHRA and CDR2 YSYEKL. The CDR3 sequence: CASSHAGKYEQYF. The CDR3 bases are TGCGCCAGCAGCCACGCCGGGAAGTACGAGCAGTACTTC.